This TCR beta chain emerged from a study of control samples from healthy donors and cancer patients. In germline, CDR1 is SQVTM, CDR2 ANQGSEA. The CDR3 runs 16 residues. V shed 6 bases and J 9 bases; nucleotides not matched to a gene: 16. Generated by immunoSEQ multiplex PCR, the TCRdb table keeps only in-frame clones and is missing some. The sample has under 150,000 clones; around 90% are singletons. The sample comprised blood. The genes are TRBV29-1 and TRBJ2-1; 11 nucleotides align to TRBD2. This TCR was sampled from a man in his thirties or forties in good health. In nucleotides, the CDR3 is TGCAGCGTCGATATACCGGGACTAGCGGATCTAAGTGAGCAGTTCTTC. This sequence encodes CSVDIPGLADLSEQFF.